This T cell receptor beta chain came from a study of cytomegalovirus exposure and HLA in healthy donors. The CDR3 is made up of 15 amino acids. Per germline, CDR1 SGHRS and CDR2 YFSETQ. V shed 4 bases, J shed 1 base, and the junction held 3 bases outside the gene matches. Sequencing used immunoSEQ multiplex PCR; TCRdb keeps in-frame clones, though not all of them. The repertoire includes some 150,000 clones, approximately 94% of them detected once, and 1.8% sits in the top ten. V gene TRBV5-1 combines with J gene TRBJ2-2; 8 bases fit TRBD1. Sequencing was performed on PBMCs. The receptor's source is a young man in good health and CMV-seropositive. The CDR3 DNA follows: TGCGCCAGCAGCACTGGACAGGGGAACACCGGGGAGCTGTTTTTT. As protein: CASSTGQGNTGELFF.